The T cell receptor (beta chain) described here comes from a study of a mutant IDH1 vaccine in newly diagnosed glioma. Method: immunoSEQ multiplex PCR; TCRdb's copy keeps in-frame clones and lacks some. The data contain fewer than 30,000 clones, approximately 84% of them singletons. Noted time point: week 23, last vaccination. With topical imiquimod, each dose of the vaccine consisted of 300 ug of mutant IDH1 20-mer peptide. This clone was seen just once. What it recognizes is unknown. The CDR3 runs to 16 residues. CDR1 is LGHNA and CDR2 is YNFKEQ in the germline V gene. V was pared by 0 bases and J by 4 bases, with 5 bases of the junction left unmatched.

This sequence joins TRBV4-2 and TRBJ2-1; 8 positions agree with TRBD2. The sequencing used PBMCs, collected from a glioma patient whose treatment included an IDH1 peptide vaccine. The TCR was taken from a woman under 30 with glioma. This chain's CDR3 is CASSQDLAGAYNEQFF. CDR3 sequence (DNA): TGTGCCAGCAGCCAAGATCTAGCGGGTGCATACAATGAGCAGTTCTTC.